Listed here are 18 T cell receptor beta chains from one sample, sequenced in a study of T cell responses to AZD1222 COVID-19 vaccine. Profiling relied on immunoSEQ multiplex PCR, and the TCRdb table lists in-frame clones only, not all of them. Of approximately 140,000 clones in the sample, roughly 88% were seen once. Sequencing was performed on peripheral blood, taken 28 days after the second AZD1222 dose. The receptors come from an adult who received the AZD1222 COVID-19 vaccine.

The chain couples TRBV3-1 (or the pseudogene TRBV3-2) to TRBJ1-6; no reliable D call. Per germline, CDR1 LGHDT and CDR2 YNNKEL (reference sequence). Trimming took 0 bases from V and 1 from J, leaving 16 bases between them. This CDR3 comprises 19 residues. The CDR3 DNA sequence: TGTGCCAGCAGCCAAGATCGGACCGCATCAGGATCCTATAATTCACCCCTCCACTTT. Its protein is CASSQDRTASGSYNSPLHF.

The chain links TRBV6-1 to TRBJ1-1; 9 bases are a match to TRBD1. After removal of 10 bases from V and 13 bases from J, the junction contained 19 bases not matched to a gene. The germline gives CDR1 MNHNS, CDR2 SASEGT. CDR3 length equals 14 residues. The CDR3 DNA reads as TGTGCCATCAAGTTACCGGGACAGGGTGATTTCGGTTTCTTT. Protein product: CAIKLPGQGDFGFF.

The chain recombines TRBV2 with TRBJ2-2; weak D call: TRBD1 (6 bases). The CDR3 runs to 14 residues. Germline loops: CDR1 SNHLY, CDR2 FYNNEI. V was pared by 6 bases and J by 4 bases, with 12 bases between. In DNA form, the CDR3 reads TGTGCCAGCAGCGTACAGGGTGGCACCGGGGAGCTGTTTTTT. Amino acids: CASSVQGGTGELFF.

In nucleotides, the CDR3 is TGCGCCAGCAGCATGTCGGGACAGGGAAACTATGGCTACACCTTC. Amino acid sequence: CASSMSGQGNYGYTF. The rearrangement links TRBV5-1 to TRBJ1-2; 9 bases map to TRBD1. V was clipped by 4 bases and J by 2 bases; unmatched bases: 6. This CDR3 has 15 amino acids. CDR1 is SGHRS and CDR2 is YFSETQ in the germline V gene.

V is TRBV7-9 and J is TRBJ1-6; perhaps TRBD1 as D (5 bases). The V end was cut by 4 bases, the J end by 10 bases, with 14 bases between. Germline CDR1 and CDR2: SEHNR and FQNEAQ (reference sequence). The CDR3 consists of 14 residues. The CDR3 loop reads CASSSGLRGSPLHF. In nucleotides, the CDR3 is TGTGCCAGCAGCTCCGGGCTAAGGGGCTCACCCCTCCACTTT.

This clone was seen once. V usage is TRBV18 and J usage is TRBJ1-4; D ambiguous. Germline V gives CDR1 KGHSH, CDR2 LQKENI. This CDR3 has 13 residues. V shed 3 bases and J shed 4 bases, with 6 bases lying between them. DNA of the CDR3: TGTGCCAGCTCACCTCTGAATAATGAAAAACTGTTTTTT. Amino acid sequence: CASSPLNNEKLFF.

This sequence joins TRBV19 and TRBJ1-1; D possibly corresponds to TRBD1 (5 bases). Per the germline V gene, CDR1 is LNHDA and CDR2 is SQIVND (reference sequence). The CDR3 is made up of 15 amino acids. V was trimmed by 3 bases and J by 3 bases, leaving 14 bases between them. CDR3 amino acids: CASSILNVGDTEAFF. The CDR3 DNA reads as TGTGCCAGTAGTATTCTGAATGTGGGGGACACTGAAGCTTTCTTT.

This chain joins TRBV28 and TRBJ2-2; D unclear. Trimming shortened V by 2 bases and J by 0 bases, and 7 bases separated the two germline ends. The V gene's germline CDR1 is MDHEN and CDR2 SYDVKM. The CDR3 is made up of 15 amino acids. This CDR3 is CASSLRSPNTGELFF. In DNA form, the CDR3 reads TGTGCCAGCAGTTTAAGGTCACCGAACACCGGGGAGCTGTTTTTT.

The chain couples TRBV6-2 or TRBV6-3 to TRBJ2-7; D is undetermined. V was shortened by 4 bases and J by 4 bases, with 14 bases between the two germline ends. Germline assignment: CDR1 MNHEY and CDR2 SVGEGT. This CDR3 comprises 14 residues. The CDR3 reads CASSSLGIHYEQYF. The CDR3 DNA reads TGTGCCAGCAGTTCCTTGGGAATTCATTACGAGCAGTACTTC.

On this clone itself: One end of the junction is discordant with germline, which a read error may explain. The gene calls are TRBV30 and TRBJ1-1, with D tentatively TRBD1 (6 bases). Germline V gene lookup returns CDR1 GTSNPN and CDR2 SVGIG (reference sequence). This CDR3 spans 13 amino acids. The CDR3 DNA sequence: TGTGCCTGGAGTGTAGGGGGAAACATTGAAGCTTTCTTT. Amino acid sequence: CAWSVGGNIEAFF.

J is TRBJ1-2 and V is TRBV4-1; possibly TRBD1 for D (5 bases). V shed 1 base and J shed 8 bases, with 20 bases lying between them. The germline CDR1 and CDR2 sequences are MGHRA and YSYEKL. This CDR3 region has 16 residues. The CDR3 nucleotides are TGCGCCAGCAGCCAAGCCATGGTTGGGGCCGTGAGGGGCTACACCTTC. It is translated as CASSQAMVGAVRGYTF.

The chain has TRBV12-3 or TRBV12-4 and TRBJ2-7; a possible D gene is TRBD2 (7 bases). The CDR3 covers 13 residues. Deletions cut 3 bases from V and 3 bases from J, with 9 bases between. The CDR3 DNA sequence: TGTGCCAGCAGTTTCGGGGGGCTCTACGAGCAGTACGTC. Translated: CASSFGGLYEQYV.

In nucleotides, the CDR3 is TGTGCCAGCAGTTTGGCGACAGGGGGAACAGATACGCAGTATTTT. Encoded protein: CASSLATGGTDTQYF. The chain combines TRBV28 with TRBJ2-3; 9 bases fit TRBD1. Germline V lookup: CDR1 MDHEN, CDR2 SYDVKM. V lost 3 bases, J lost 3 bases, and 4 bases stayed unmatched. The length of the CDR3 is 15 residues.

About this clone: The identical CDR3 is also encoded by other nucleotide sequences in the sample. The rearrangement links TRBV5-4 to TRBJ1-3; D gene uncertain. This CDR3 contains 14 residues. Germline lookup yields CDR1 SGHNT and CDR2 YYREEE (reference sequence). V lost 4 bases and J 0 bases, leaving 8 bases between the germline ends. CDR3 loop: CASSPDLSGNTIYF. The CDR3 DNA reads TGTGCCAGCAGCCCAGATCTCTCTGGAAACACCATATATTTT.

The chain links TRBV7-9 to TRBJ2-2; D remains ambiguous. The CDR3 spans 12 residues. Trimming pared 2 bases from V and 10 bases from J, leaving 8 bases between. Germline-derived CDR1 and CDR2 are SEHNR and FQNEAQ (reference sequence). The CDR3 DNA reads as TGTGCCAGCAGCTTATGGGTAGAGGAGCTGTTTTTT. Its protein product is CASSLWVEELFF.

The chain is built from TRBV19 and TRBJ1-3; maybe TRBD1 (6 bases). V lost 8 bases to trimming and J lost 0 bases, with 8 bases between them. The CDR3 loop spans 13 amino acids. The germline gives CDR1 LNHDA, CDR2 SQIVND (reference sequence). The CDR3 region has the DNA TGTGCCAGTCACAGGGACTCTGGAAACACCATATATTTT. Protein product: CASHRDSGNTIYF. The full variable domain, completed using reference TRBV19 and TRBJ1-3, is DGGITQSPKYLFRKEGQNVTLSCEQNLNHDAMYWYRQDPGQGLRLIYYSQIVNDFQKGDIAEGYSVSREKKESFPLTVTSAQKNPTAFYLCASHRDSGNTIYFGEGSWLTVV.

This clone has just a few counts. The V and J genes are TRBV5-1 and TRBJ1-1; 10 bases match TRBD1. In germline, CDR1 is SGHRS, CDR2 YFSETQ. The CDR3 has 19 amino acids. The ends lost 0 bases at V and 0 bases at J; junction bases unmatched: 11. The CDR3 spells CASSLAVTGTGVLNTEAFF. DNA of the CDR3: TGCGCCAGCAGCTTGGCCGTGACCGGGACAGGGGTTTTGAACACTGAAGCTTTCTTT.

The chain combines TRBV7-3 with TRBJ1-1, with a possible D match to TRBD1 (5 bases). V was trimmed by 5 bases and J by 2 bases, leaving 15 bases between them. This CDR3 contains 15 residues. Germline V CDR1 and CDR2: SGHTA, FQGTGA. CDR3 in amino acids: CASSPDGGGNTEAFF. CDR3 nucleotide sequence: TGTGCCAGCAGCCCAGATGGGGGTGGAAACACTGAAGCTTTCTTT.